These T cell receptor beta chains were read from a single sample in a study of cytotoxic CD8 clonotypes in ibrutinib-treated CLL. Here immunoSEQ multiplex PCR was the method, and the copy in TCRdb shows in-frame clones only, minus some. The data show approximately 170,000 clones, roughly 88% seen once. The sequenced sample was PBMCs, obtained at disease progression, from a patient treated with ibrutinib. The receptors come from a human donor with chronic lymphocytic leukemia. CDR3s include the opening cysteine and the closing phenylalanine or tryptophan.

v_call cdr3_aa
TRBV6-6 CASRGQGGNQPQHF
TRBV27 CASSLIAGDTEAFF
TRBV28 CASSGGIGYEQYF
TRBV5-8 CASSFTGVPPDTQYF
TRBV5-4 CASSSGGYTDTQYF
TRBV7-9 CASSPLLSSVGADTQYF
TRBV19 CASSTGGRGYTF
TRBV18 CASSLGQGYQPQHF
TRBV19 CASSTHLKQNGYTF
TRBV27 CASSFWANEKLFF
TRBV6-5 CASSYPQRGGGGTQYF